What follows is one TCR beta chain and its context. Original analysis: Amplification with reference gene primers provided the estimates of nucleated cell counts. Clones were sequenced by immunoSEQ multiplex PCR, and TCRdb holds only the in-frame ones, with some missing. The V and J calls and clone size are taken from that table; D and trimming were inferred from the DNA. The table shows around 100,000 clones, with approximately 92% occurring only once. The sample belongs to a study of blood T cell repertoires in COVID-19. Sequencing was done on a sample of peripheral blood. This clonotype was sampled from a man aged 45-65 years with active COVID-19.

The CDR3 region is CASSAGGGTAKNIQYF. The CDR3, as DNA: TGTGCCAGCAGCGCCGGAGGAGGTACTGCCAAAAACATTCAGTACTTC. V and J are TRBV7-3 and TRBJ2-4, with a weak D call TRBD2 (5 bases). The germline gives CDR1 SGHTA, CDR2 FQGTGA. Between the trimmed V and J ends, which lost 5 bases and 1 base, there was a span of 15 bases. The CDR3 contains 16 residues. Supplemented by reference TRBV7-3 and TRBJ2-4, the full variable domain reads GAGVSQTPSNKVTEKGKYVELRCDPISGHTALYWYRQSLGQGPEFLIYFQGTGAADDSGLPNDRFFAVRPEGSVSTLKIQRTERGDSAVYLCASSAGGGTAKNIQYFGAGTRLSVL.